The 7 T cell receptor beta chains given below trace back to one sample, sequenced in a study of blood T cell repertoires in COVID-19. Assay: immunoSEQ multiplex PCR; the TCRdb copy retains only in-frame clones and omits some. The sample yields 26,000 or so clones, about 91% seen once. The sequenced sample was peripheral blood. These TCRs come from a human donor with active COVID-19. The donor label of this sample is uncertain.

This clone was seen a single time. As DNA, the CDR3 is TGTGCCAGCAGCTTCGACAGGGGGCGTCTTAATGAGCAGTTCTTC. Translating gives CASSFDRGRLNEQFF. This chain connects TRBV5-4 to TRBJ2-1, with 10 bases that match TRBD1. The germline CDR1 and CDR2 sequences are SGHNT and YYREEE (reference sequence). The CDR3 length is 15 residues. V shed 2 bases and J 7 bases; nucleotides not matched to a gene: 6.

The chain combines TRBV6-1 with TRBJ2-4; D gene ambiguous. The germline CDR1 and CDR2 sequences are MNHNS and SASEGT. V was pared by 2 bases and J by 3 bases, with 14 bases between. This CDR3 is built from 16 residues. CDR3 coding DNA: TGTGCCAGCAGTGAATTGGGTACAGCAAACAAAAACATTCAGTACTTC. This sequence encodes CASSELGTANKNIQYF.

The chain uses TRBV28 and TRBJ1-6; possibly TRBD1 for D (5 bases). The CDR3 covers 14 residues. Trimming shortened V by 7 bases and J by 4 bases, and 11 bases separated the two germline ends. Germline CDR1 reads MDHEN; CDR2 reads SYDVKM. As DNA, the CDR3 is TGTGCCAGCACAGGGTCCCTTTATAATTCACCCCTCCACTTT. As protein: CASTGSLYNSPLHF.

The chain has TRBV28 and TRBJ1-2; 7 nucleotides agree with TRBD1. The CDR3 totals 13 residues. Germline-derived CDR1 and CDR2 are MDHEN and SYDVKM. With V trimmed by 4 bases and J by 5 bases, 4 bases remained unmatched. The CDR3 coding sequence is TGTGCCAGCAGTTCTGACAGGGTATATGGCTACACCTTC. Translation: CASSSDRVYGYTF.

The chain carries TRBV19 and TRBJ2-1; TRBD1 might be the D (6 bases). Germline V CDR1 and CDR2: LNHDA, SQIVND (reference sequence). The CDR3 runs 13 residues. V gave up 3 bases and J gave up 6 bases, with 9 bases separating them. CDR3 residues: CASSISTGNEQFF. The CDR3 DNA reads TGTGCCAGTAGTATTTCGACAGGCAATGAGCAGTTCTTC.

This chain connects TRBV13 to TRBJ2-5; a weak D match, TRBD1 (5 bases). CDR1 PRHDT and CDR2 FYEKMQ come from the germline V gene (reference sequence). The CDR3 runs to 12 residues. V shed 3 bases and J shed 6 bases, with 8 bases lying between them. The CDR3 sequence is CASSFYRQTQYF. CDR3 nucleotide sequence: TGTGCCAGCAGCTTTTACAGGCAGACCCAGTACTTC.

This chain uses TRBV27 with TRBJ2-1, with 10 bases lining up with TRBD1. CDR1 is MNHEY and CDR2 is SMNVEV in the germline V gene (reference sequence). V shed 6 bases, J shed 4 bases, and the junction held 9 bases outside the gene matches. The length of the CDR3 is 16 residues. CDR3 region: CASRRTGGGSYNEQFF. The CDR3 region has the DNA TGTGCCAGCAGAAGGACAGGGGGGGGGTCATACAATGAGCAGTTCTTC.